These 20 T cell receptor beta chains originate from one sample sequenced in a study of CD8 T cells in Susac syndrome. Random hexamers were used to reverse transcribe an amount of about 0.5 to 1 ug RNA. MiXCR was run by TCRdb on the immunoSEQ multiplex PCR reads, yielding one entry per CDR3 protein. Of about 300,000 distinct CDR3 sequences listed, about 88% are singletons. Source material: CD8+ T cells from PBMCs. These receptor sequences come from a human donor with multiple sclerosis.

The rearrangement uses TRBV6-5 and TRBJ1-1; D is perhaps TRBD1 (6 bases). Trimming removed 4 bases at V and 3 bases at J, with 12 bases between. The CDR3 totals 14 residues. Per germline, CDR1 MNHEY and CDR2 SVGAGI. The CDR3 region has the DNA TGTGCCAGCAGTTCCACAGGGCCCTACACTGAAGCTTTCTTT. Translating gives CASSSTGPYTEAFF.

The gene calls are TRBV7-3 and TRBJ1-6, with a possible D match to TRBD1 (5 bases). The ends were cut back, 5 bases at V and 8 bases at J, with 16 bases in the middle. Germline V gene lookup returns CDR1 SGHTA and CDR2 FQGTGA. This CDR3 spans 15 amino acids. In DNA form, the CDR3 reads TGTGCCAGCAGCCTCATCAGGGATCGGGATTCACCCCTCCACTTT. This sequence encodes CASSLIRDRDSPLHF.

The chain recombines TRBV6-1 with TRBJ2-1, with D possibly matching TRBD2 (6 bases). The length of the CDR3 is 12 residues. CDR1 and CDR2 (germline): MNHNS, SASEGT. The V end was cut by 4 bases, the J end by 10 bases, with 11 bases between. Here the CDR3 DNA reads TGTGCCAGCAGTGTACCGGGACTGGAGCAGTTCTTC. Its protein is CASSVPGLEQFF.

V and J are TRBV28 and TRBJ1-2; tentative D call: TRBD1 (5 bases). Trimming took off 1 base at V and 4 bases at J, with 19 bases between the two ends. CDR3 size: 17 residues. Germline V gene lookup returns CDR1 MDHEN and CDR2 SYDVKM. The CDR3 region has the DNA TGTGCCAGCAGTTTATACCCCGGGACGGAGCCTACCTATGGCTACACCTTC. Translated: CASSLYPGTEPTYGYTF.

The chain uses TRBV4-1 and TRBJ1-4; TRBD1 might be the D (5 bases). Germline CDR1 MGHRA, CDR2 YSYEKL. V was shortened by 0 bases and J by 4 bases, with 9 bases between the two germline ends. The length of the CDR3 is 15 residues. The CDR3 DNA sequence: TGCGCCAGCAGCCAAGATCCGGGGGTTAATGAAAAACTGTTTTTT. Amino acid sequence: CASSQDPGVNEKLFF.

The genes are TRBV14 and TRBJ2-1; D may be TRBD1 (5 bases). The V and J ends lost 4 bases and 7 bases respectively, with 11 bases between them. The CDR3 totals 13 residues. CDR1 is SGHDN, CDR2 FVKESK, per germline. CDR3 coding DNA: TGTGCCAGCAGCCCCAGGGTCCGAAATGAGCAGTTCTTC. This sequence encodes CASSPRVRNEQFF. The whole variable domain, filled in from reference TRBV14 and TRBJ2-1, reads EAGVTQFPSHSVIEKGQTVTLRCDPISGHDNLYWYRRVMGKEIKFLLHFVKESKQDESGMPNNRFLAERTGGTYSTLKVQPAELEDSGVYFCASSPRVRNEQFFGPGTRLTVL.

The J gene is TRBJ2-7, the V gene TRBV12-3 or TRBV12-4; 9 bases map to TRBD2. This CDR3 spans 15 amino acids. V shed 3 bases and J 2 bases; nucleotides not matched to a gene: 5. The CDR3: CASSFAGGPTYEQYF. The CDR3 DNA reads TGTGCCAGCAGTTTCGCGGGAGGGCCCACCTACGAGCAGTACTTC.

The CDR3 sequence is CASSAGLADNQETQYF. The CDR3 nucleotides read TGCGCCAGCAGTGCCGGACTAGCGGACAACCAAGAGACCCAGTACTTC. The V gene is TRBV10-1, the J gene TRBJ2-5; 10 bases map to TRBD2. V lost 4 bases, J lost 0 bases, and 5 bases stayed unmatched. Looked up from germline, CDR1 is WNHNN and CDR2 is SYGVQD (reference sequence). The CDR3 runs to 16 residues.

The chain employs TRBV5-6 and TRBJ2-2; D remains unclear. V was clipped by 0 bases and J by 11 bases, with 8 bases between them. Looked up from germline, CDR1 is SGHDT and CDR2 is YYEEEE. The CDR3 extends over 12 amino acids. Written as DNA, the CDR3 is TGTGCCAGCAGCTTGGTGTCAGGCGAGCTGTTTTTT. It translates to CASSLVSGELFF.

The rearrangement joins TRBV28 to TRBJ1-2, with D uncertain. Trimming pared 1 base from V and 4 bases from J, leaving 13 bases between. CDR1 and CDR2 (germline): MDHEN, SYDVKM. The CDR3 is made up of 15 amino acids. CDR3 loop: CASSLFRALSYGYTF. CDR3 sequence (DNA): TGTGCCAGCAGTTTATTCCGGGCCCTAAGCTATGGCTACACCTTC.

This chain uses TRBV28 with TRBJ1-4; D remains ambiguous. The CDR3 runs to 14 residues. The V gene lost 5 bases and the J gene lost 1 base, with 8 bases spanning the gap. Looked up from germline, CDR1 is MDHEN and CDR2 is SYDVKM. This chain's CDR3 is CASSPQKTNEKLFF. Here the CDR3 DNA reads TGTGCCAGCAGTCCACAGAAAACTAATGAAAAACTGTTTTTT.

The CDR3 here is CATSRLPRTGTVQAFF. For the CDR3, the DNA is TGTGCCACCAGCAGACTCCCGAGGACAGGGACGGTCCAGGCTTTCTTT. This rearrangement joins TRBV15 to TRBJ1-1, with 8 bases fitting TRBD1. The junction had 16 bases not matched to a gene; V was cut back by 2 bases and J by 11 bases. This CDR3 has 16 amino acids. In germline, CDR1 is LNHNV, CDR2 YYDKDF (reference sequence).

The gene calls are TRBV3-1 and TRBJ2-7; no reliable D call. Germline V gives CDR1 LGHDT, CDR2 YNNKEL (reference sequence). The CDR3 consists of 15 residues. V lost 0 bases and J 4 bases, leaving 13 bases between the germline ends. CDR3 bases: TGTGCCAGCAGCCAAGACACCACGCTCGGGTACGAGCAGTACTTC. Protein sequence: CASSQDTTLGYEQYF.

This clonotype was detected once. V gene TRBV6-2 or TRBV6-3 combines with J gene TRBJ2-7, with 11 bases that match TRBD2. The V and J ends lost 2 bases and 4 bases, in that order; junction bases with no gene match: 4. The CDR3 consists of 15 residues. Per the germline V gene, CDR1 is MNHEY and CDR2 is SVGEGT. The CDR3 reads CASSYPTSGNYEQYF. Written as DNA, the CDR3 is TGTGCCAGCAGTTACCCGACTAGCGGGAATTACGAGCAGTACTTC.

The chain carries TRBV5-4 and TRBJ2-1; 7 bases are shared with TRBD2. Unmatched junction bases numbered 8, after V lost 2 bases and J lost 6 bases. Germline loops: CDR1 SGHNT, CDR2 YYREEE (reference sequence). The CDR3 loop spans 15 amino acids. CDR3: CASSFRRERLNEQFF. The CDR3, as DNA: TGTGCCAGCAGCTTCCGGCGGGAGCGGCTCAATGAGCAGTTCTTC.

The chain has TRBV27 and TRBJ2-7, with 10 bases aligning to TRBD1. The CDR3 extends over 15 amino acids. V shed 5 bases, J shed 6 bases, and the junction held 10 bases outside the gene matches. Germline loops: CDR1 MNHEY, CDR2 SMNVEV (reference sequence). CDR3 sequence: CASSDSAGTGAEQYF. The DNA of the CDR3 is TGTGCCAGCAGTGACTCCGCCGGGACAGGGGCCGAGCAGTACTTC.

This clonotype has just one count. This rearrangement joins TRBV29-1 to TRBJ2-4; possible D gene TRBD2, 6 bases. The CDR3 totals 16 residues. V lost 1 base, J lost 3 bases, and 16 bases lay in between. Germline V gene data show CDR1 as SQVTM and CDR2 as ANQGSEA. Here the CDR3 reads CSVEGKRRGDKNIQYF. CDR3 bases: TGCAGCGTTGAAGGGAAGCGGAGGGGAGACAAAAACATTCAGTACTTC.

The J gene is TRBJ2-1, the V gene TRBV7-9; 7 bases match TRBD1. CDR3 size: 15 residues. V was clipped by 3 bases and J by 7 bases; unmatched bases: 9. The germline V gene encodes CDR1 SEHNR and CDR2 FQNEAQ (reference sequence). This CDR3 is CASSFPLARGNEQFF. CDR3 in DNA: TGTGCCAGCAGCTTTCCGCTGGCCAGGGGGAATGAGCAGTTCTTC.

DNA for the CDR3: TGTGCCAGCAGCGTAGACGGGGATGGCTACACCTTC. It yields the protein CASSVDGDGYTF. The chain recombines TRBV9 with TRBJ1-2; no reliable D call. The CDR3 runs to 12 residues. CDR1 is SGDLS and CDR2 is YYNGEE in the germline V gene. V shed 0 bases and J shed 6 bases, with 6 bases lying between them.

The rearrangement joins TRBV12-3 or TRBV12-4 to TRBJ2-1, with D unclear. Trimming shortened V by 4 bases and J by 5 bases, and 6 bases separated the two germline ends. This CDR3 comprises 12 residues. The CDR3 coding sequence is TGTGCCAGCAGTTCTAATAACAATGAGCAGTTCTTC. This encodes CASSSNNNEQFF.